This entry lists 32 T cell receptor beta chains sequenced from one sample in a study of T cells in Graves' hyperthyroidism and ophthalmopathy. Amplification targeted TCR beta CDR3 regions from RNA transcripts. Using the HTBI primer set, a first-round RT-PCR was run on the TCR CDR3. One entry per CDR3 protein results from TCRdb running MiXCR on the multiplex PCR reads. Here the sample spans roughly 660,000 distinct CDR3 sequences, roughly a sixth being singletons. What was sequenced was blood. The receptors derive from a man aged 50 or older with Graves' hyperthyroidism.

This clonotype has ten or more counts. This sequence joins TRBV30 and TRBJ2-7, with D hard to call. This CDR3 has 11 residues. V was cut by 5 bases and J by 6 bases, with 11 bases left in between. Germline V gene lookup returns CDR1 GTSNPN and CDR2 SVGIG (reference sequence). Here the CDR3 DNA reads TGTGCCTGGGAGACCACGGGCGAGCAGTACTTC. Amino acid sequence: CAWETTGEQYF.

This clonotype has ten or more counts. V and J are TRBV3-1 and TRBJ1-2; no clear D gene. The CDR3 spans 13 residues. V lost 1 base and J lost 5, with 8 bases in between. Germline CDR1 and CDR2: LGHDT and YNNKEL (reference sequence). This chain's CDR3 is CASSQGSIYGYTF. The CDR3 DNA reads TGTGCCAGCAGCCAAGGGTCGATATATGGCTACACCTTC.

This clonotype has a count of ten or more. V usage is TRBV11-2 and J usage is TRBJ2-7, with D hard to call. The CDR3 is 15 residues long. CDR1 is SGHAT, CDR2 FQNNGV, per germline. Trimming removed 1 base at V and 1 base at J, with 11 bases between. CDR3 sequence: CASSLAVGDSYEQYF. The CDR3 coding sequence is TGTGCCAGCAGCTTAGCTGTGGGCGATTCCTACGAGCAGTACTTC.

This sequence joins TRBV28 and TRBJ2-1; D might be TRBD1 (5 bases). The V and J ends lost 3 bases and 10 bases respectively, with 7 bases between them. The CDR3 sequence is 11 residues long. Germline values: CDR1 MDHEN, CDR2 SYDVKM. This chain's CDR3 is CASSFGAEQFF. CDR3 DNA sequence: TGTGCCAGCAGTTTTGGGGCGGAGCAGTTCTTC.

This chain joins TRBV6-2 or TRBV6-3 and TRBJ2-7, with 7 bases lining up with TRBD2. Germline-derived CDR1 and CDR2 are MNHEY and SVGEGT. This CDR3 spans 14 amino acids. V shed 6 bases and J 0 bases; nucleotides not matched to a gene: 5. CDR3 sequence: CASRSAGSSYEQYF. Here the CDR3 DNA reads TGTGCCAGCAGGTCAGCGGGGAGCTCCTACGAGCAGTACTTC.

V is TRBV6-2 or TRBV6-3 and J is TRBJ2-3, with TRBD2 matching 13 bases. From germline, CDR1 is MNHEY and CDR2 SVGEGT. The CDR3 contains 16 residues. V lost 8 bases to trimming and J lost 3 bases; unmatched junction nucleotides: 8. CDR3 in amino acids: CASERRTSGRTDTQYF. The CDR3 DNA reads TGTGCCAGCGAACGACGGACTAGCGGGAGAACAGATACGCAGTATTTT.

This chain uses TRBV30 with TRBJ1-5; D is perhaps TRBD1 (5 bases). V dropped 2 bases and J dropped 7 bases, with 12 bases sitting between them. The CDR3 runs 13 residues. Germline V gene lookup returns CDR1 GTSNPN and CDR2 SVGIG (reference sequence). The CDR3 DNA sequence: TGTGCCTGGAGTCAAACAGGTAAACAGCCCCAGCATTTT. It is translated as CAWSQTGKQPQHF.

This chain uses TRBV7-2 with TRBJ2-7; the D gene is possibly TRBD1 (6 bases). The CDR3 consists of 14 residues. Germline-derived CDR1 and CDR2 are SGHTA and FQGNSA. V dropped 4 bases and J dropped 4 bases, with 14 bases sitting between them. In DNA form, the CDR3 reads TGTGCCAGCAGCTCTTTCGTGGACAGTTACGAGCAGTACTTC. Its translation: CASSSFVDSYEQYF.

The chain combines TRBV2 with TRBJ1-5; D unresolved. The CDR3 runs 13 residues. Trimming stripped 4 bases from V and 5 bases from J, with 9 bases between. Germline V gene data show CDR1 as SNHLY and CDR2 as FYNNEI. For the CDR3, the DNA is TGTGCCAGCAGTGGGGGTATCGATCAGCCCCAGCATTTT. Its translation is CASSGGIDQPQHF. Drawing the rest from reference TRBV2 and TRBJ1-5, the complete variable domain is EPEVTQTPSHQVTQMGQEVILRCVPISNHLYFYWYRQILGQKVEFLVSFYNNEISEKSEIFDDQFSVERPDGSNFTLKIRSTKLEDSAMYFCASSGGIDQPQHFGDGTRLSIL.

The genes are TRBV27 and TRBJ2-7; 10 bases line up with TRBD1. This CDR3 is built from 15 residues. The V segment lost 5 bases and the J segment 2 bases; nucleotides outside the gene matches: 6. Germline V CDR1 and CDR2: MNHEY, SMNVEV (reference sequence). The CDR3: CASSPGQGLAYEQYF. For the CDR3, the DNA is TGTGCCAGCAGTCCGGGACAGGGGTTGGCCTACGAGCAGTACTTC.

This clonotype was seen ten or more times. The chain joins TRBV28 to TRBJ1-2, with TRBD1 matching 9 bases. The CDR3 has 14 amino acids. The germline gives CDR1 MDHEN, CDR2 SYDVKM. Trimming took 5 bases from V and 6 from J; bases not matched to a gene: 7. The CDR3 region is CASSQTGGRHGYTF. In DNA, the CDR3 is TGTGCCAGCAGTCAGACAGGGGGTAGGCATGGCTACACCTTC.

In this sample, this clonotype turned up many times. V and J are TRBV6-2 or TRBV6-3 and TRBJ2-1; TRBD2 matches 10 bases. V was clipped by 4 bases and J by 9 bases; unmatched bases: 6. The CDR3 consists of 14 residues. Germline values: CDR1 MNHEY, CDR2 SVGEGT. CDR3 nucleotide sequence: TGTGCCAGCAGTTGGCTAGCGGGAGCGGCTGAGCAGTTCTTC. This encodes CASSWLAGAAEQFF.

V and J are TRBV7-8 and TRBJ1-5, with no clear D. CDR3 length equals 15 residues. With 1 base removed from V and 1 base from J, the gap between germline ends came to 8 bases. Germline-derived CDR1 and CDR2 are SGHVS and FQNEAQ. Written as DNA, the CDR3 is TGTGCCAGCAGCTTAGAAGTTGGAAGCAATCAGCCCCAGCATTTT. The encoded protein is CASSLEVGSNQPQHF.

This clonotype occurred many times. The V and J genes are TRBV11-2 and TRBJ2-5, with unresolved D. Deletions cut 6 bases from V and 0 bases from J, with 11 bases between. The V gene's germline CDR1 is SGHAT and CDR2 FQNNGV. The CDR3 sequence is 14 residues long. The CDR3 is CASSPWANQETQYF. In DNA form, the CDR3 reads TGTGCCAGCAGTCCTTGGGCCAACCAAGAGACCCAGTACTTC.

The table lists this clonotype with many counts. For the CDR3, the DNA is TGTGCCAGCAGCTTAGACAGGGTTAACGCCATATATTTT. Its translation is CASSLDRVNAIYF. The chain joins TRBV11-2 to TRBJ1-3; a possible D gene is TRBD1 (5 bases). V lost 0 bases and J 11 bases, leaving 11 bases between the germline ends. This CDR3 is 13 amino acids long. CDR1 and CDR2 (germline): SGHAT, FQNNGV.

In its sample, this clonotype was seen a few times. V and J are TRBV10-3 and TRBJ1-2; possible D gene TRBD1, 5 bases. The V gene's germline CDR1 is ENHRY and CDR2 SYGVKD. The CDR3 length is 13 residues. The germline V and J ends were trimmed by 4 bases and 7 bases, with 13 bases remaining between them. The CDR3, as DNA: TGTGCCATCAGTGGTCAAGGACAAGGTGGCTACACCTTC. Its translation is CAISGQGQGGYTF.

The rearrangement joins TRBV11-2 to TRBJ2-1, with a tentative D call TRBD2 (7 bases). CDR3 length: 15 amino acids. V shed 1 base and J shed 9 bases, with 16 bases lying between them. Germline-derived CDR1 and CDR2 are SGHAT and FQNNGV. The CDR3 spells CASSLGGGAGVEQFF. CDR3 nucleotide sequence: TGTGCCAGCAGCTTAGGGGGGGGCGCGGGAGTTGAGCAGTTCTTC.

This clonotype appeared a few times. The DNA for the CDR3 is TGCGCCAGCAGCCAAGGCACTCTCGGGACAGGTTATCAGCCCCAGCATTTT. Translation: CASSQGTLGTGYQPQHF. V usage is TRBV4-1 and J usage is TRBJ1-5, with 8 bases matching TRBD1. V shed 1 base, J shed 5 bases, and the junction held 10 bases outside the gene matches. Germline CDR1 is MGHRA and CDR2 is YSYEKL. CDR3 length: 17 residues.

Details on this clonotype: A single base separates this from a much larger clone, so it may be a read error. The chain carries TRBV7-3 and TRBJ2-3; D remains ambiguous. This CDR3 has 15 amino acids. Germline-derived CDR1 and CDR2 are SGHTA and FQGTGA. The DNA of the CDR3 is TGTGCCAGCAGCTTAAGGCCAGGCTCAACAGATACGCAGGATTTT. Protein sequence: CASSLRPGSTDTQDF.

This clonotype was counted at least ten times. This sequence joins TRBV27 and TRBJ1-2; 7 bases agree with TRBD1. The CDR3 loop spans 14 amino acids. Germline-derived CDR1 and CDR2 are MNHEY and SMNVEV (reference sequence). The J segment lost 7 bases and the V segment lost 2 bases, leaving 7 bases of the junction unmatched. The CDR3 region is CASSLEGAVGGYTF. The CDR3 DNA sequence: TGTGCCAGCAGTTTAGAGGGGGCGGTAGGTGGCTACACCTTC.

This clonotype was seen at least ten times. The genes are TRBV7-3 and TRBJ2-7; 12 nucleotides agree with TRBD1. V was pared by 4 bases and J by 7 bases, with 5 bases of the junction left unmatched. Germline CDR1 and CDR2: SGHTA and FQGTGA. The CDR3 sequence is 14 residues long. The CDR3 bases are TGTGCCAGCAGCTCGGGACAGGGGGCGAGGGAGCAGTACTTC. Translated: CASSSGQGAREQYF.

This clonotype was detected ten times or more. The V gene is TRBV12-3 or TRBV12-4, the J gene TRBJ2-3; TRBD2 matches at 10 bases. The J segment lost 1 base and the V segment lost 6 bases, leaving 4 bases of the junction unmatched. The CDR3 has 15 residues. CDR3 nucleotide sequence: TGTGCCAGCAGCCTTGGACTAGCGGGCACAGATACGCAGTATTTT. Residues: CASSLGLAGTDTQYF.

There are a few counts of this clonotype. This chain joins TRBV19 and TRBJ1-5, with D unresolved. Germline lookup yields CDR1 LNHDA and CDR2 SQIVND (reference sequence). With 5 bases removed from V and 3 bases from J, the gap between germline ends came to 17 bases. CDR3 length: 16 residues. The CDR3 is CASSPRPSPHNQPQHF. The CDR3, as DNA: TGTGCCAGTAGTCCCCGGCCTTCGCCCCACAATCAGCCCCAGCATTTT. Together with reference TRBV19 and TRBJ1-5, the CDR3 gives the full variable domain: DGGITQSPKYLFRKEGQNVTLSCEQNLNHDAMYWYRQDPGQGLRLIYYSQIVNDFQKGDIAEGYSVSREKKESFPLTVTSAQKNPTAFYLCASSPRPSPHNQPQHFGDGTRLSIL.

In regard to this clonotype: A much more abundant neighbour one base away suggests this may be a read error. The chain uses TRBV10-3 and TRBJ2-7; 8 bases map to TRBD1. The CDR3 is 17 residues long. Germline V gene lookup returns CDR1 ENHRY and CDR2 SYGVKD. The CDR3 DNA sequence: TGTGCCGTCAGTGTCTTGGACAGGGTTAATTTGGCGTACGAGCAGTACTTC. It encodes CAVSVLDRVNLAYEQYF.

This clonotype came up many times. V gene TRBV7-9 combines with J gene TRBJ2-1, with TRBD2 identical over 15 bases. The CDR3 contains 15 residues. The germline V gene has CDR1 SEHNR and CDR2 FQNEAQ (reference sequence). The junction had 1 base not matched to a gene; V was cut back by 3 bases and J by 7 bases. The CDR3 is CASSFGTSGRNEQFF. Written as DNA, the CDR3 is TGTGCCAGCAGCTTTGGGACTAGCGGGAGGAATGAGCAGTTCTTC.

This clonotype was recorded at least ten times. V usage is TRBV7-3 and J usage is TRBJ2-3, with a tentative D call TRBD2 (5 bases). V lost 5 bases to trimming and J lost 1 base, with 7 bases between them. The CDR3 covers 13 residues. Germline V gives CDR1 SGHTA, CDR2 FQGTGA. The CDR3 DNA reads as TGTGCCAGCAGCAATAGCGGCACAGATACGCAGTATTTT. It specifies CASSNSGTDTQYF.

This chain connects TRBV6-2 or TRBV6-3 to TRBJ2-1, with 7 nucleotides matching TRBD2. CDR1 is MNHEY and CDR2 is SVGEGT in the germline V gene. The V gene end was trimmed by 6 bases and the J gene end by 2 bases; junction bases not matched to a gene: 10. This CDR3 is 16 amino acids long. CDR3 sequence: CASRSLSGPTYNEQFF. CDR3 coding DNA: TGTGCCAGCAGGTCCCTTAGCGGGCCCACCTACAATGAGCAGTTCTTC.

This clonotype was observed at least ten times. The chain employs TRBV19 and TRBJ1-2; 7 nucleotides agree with TRBD1. CDR1 is LNHDA and CDR2 is SQIVND in the germline V gene (reference sequence). The CDR3 consists of 14 residues. The trim removed 5 bases at V and 4 bases at J, leaving 7 bases unmatched. The CDR3 loop is CASSLSGQLYGYTF. The CDR3 DNA reads as TGTGCCAGTAGTCTTTCGGGACAGCTCTATGGCTACACCTTC.

This clonotype was counted ten times or more. The rearrangement links TRBV7-2 to TRBJ1-3, with D perhaps TRBD1 (5 bases). CDR1 and CDR2 (germline): SGHTA, FQGNSA. This CDR3 is 17 amino acids long. V was trimmed by 1 base and J by 0 bases, leaving 13 bases between them. CDR3 sequence (DNA): TGTGCCAGCAGCTTAGTCGGGTGGACAAGCTCTGGAAACACCATATATTTT. Translation gives CASSLVGWTSSGNTIYF.

In the case of this clonotype: The junction differs from germline at one of its ends, possibly a read error. The chain combines TRBV7-8 with TRBJ2-7; D remains ambiguous. CDR1 and CDR2 (germline): SGHVS, FQNEAQ. This CDR3 has 13 residues. CDR3 coding DNA: TGTGCCAGCAGCTTTGGTCAGCTCTACGGGCAGTACTTC. It translates to CASSFGQLYGQYF.

The sample holds many counts of this clonotype. V and J are TRBV12-3 or TRBV12-4 and TRBJ2-1; 9 bases align to TRBD1. CDR3 length equals 15 residues. V dropped 6 bases and J dropped 0; count of bases not matched to a gene: 3. CDR3 coding DNA: TGTGCCAGCAGGGGGACAGGGAGCTCCTACAATGAGCAGTTCTTC. Translated, it gives CASRGTGSSYNEQFF.

This clonotype was detected only a few times. The chain couples TRBV6-5 to TRBJ2-3; 13 nucleotides match TRBD2. Losses at the gene ends were 2 bases for V and 4 bases for J; bases not matched to a gene: 3. CDR1 is MNHEY and CDR2 is SVGAGI in the germline V gene. This CDR3 is built from 16 residues. For the CDR3, the DNA is TGTGCCAGCAGTTACCAAACTAGCGGGAGGGCAGATACGCAGTATTTT. Its translation: CASSYQTSGRADTQYF.